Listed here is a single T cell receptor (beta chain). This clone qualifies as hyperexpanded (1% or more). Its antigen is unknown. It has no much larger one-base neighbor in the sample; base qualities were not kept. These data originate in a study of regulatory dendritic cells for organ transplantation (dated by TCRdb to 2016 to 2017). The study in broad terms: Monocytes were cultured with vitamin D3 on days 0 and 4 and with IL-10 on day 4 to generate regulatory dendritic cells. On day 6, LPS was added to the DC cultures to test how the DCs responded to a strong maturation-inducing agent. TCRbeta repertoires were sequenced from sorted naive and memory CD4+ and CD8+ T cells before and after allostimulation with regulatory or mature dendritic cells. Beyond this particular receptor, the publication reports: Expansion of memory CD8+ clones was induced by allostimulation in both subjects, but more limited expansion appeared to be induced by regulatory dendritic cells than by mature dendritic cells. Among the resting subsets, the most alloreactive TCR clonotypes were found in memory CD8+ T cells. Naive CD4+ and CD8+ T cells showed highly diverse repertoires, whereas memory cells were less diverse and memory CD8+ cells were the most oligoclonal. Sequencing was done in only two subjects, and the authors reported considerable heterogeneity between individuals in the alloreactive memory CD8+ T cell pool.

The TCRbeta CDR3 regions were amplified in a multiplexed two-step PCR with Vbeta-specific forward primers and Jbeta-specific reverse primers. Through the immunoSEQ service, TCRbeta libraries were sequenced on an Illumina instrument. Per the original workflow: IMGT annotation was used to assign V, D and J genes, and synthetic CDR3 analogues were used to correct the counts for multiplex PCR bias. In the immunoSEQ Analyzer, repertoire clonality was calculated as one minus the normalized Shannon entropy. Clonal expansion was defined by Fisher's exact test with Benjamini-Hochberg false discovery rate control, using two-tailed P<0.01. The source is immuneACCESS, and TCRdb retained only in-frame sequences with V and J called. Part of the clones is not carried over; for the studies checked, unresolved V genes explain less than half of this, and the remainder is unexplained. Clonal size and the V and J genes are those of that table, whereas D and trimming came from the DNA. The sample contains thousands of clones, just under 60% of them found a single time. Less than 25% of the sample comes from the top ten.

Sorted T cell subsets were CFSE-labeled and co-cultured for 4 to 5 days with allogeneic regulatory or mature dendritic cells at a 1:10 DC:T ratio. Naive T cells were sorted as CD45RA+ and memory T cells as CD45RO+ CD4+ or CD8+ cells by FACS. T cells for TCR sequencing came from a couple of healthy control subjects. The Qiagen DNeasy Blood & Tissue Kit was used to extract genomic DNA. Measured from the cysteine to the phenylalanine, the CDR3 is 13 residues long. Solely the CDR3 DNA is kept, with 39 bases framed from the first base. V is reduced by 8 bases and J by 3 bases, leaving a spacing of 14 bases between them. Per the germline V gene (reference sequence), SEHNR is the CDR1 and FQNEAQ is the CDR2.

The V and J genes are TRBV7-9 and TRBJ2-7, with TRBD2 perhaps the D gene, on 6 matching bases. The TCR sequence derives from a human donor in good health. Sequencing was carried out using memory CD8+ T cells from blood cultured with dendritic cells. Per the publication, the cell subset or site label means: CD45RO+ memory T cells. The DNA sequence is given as TGTGCCAGCGGGGGGAGTGCCGACTACGAGCAGTACTTC. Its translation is CASGGSADYEQYF.